Below, one TCR beta chain is given with its context. What it recognizes is unknown. TCRdb passed the reads through MiXCR, listing each CDR3 protein once. The sample contains about 360,000 distinct CDR3 sequences, about 35% of which appear only once. This specimen belongs to a study of T cell repertoires in cytomegalovirus infection. V lost 2 bases and J 4 bases, leaving 8 bases between the germline ends. CDR1 and CDR2 (germline): SGHTA, FQGNSA. The CDR3 extends over 13 amino acids. Points from the study as a whole: The ex vivo response was dominated by HLA-C-restricted CMV-specific TCR beta clonotypes. Summed frequency of public TCR beta families distinguished CMV carriers with the relevant HLA.

The chain recombines TRBV7-2 with TRBJ1-1; no clear D gene. The specimen was cultured PBMCs, collected from culture after CMV antigen stimulation. The TCR was taken from a human donor in good health (CMV status not recorded). Some clones in this sample may be carry-over from other donors' samples. The CDR3 is CASSLSLVTEAFF. The CDR3 region has the DNA TGTGCCAGCAGCTTATCATTAGTCACTGAAGCTTTCTTT.